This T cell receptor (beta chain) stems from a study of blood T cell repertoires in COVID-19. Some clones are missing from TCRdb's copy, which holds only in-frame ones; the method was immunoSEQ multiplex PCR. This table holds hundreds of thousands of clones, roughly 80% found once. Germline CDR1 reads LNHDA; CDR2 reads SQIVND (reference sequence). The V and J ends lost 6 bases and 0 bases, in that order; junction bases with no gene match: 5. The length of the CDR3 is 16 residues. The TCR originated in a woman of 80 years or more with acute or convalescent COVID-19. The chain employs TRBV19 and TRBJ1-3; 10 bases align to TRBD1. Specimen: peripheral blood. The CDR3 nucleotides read TGTGCCAGTAGGATGGGACAGGGGATCTCTGGAAACACCATATATTTT. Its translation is CASRMGQGISGNTIYF.